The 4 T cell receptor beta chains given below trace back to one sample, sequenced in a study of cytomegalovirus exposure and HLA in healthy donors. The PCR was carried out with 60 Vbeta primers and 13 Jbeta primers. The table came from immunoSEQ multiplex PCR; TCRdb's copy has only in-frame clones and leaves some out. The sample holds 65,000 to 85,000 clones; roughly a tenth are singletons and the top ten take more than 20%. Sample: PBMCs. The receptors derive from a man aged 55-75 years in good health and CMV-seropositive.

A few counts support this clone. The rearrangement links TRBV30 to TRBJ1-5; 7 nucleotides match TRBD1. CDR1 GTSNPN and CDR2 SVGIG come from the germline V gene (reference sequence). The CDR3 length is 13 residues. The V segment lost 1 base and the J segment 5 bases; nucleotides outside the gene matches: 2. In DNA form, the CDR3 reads TGTGCCTGGAGTGACAGGGGTGATCAGCCCCAGCATTTT. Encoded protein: CAWSDRGDQPQHF.

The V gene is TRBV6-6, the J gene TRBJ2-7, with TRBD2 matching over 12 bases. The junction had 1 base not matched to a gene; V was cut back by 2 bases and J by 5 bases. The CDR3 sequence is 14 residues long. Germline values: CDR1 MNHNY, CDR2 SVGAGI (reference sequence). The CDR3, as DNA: TGTGCCAGCAGTTACCGACTAGCGGGAGACGAGCAGTACTTC. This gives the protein CASSYRLAGDEQYF.

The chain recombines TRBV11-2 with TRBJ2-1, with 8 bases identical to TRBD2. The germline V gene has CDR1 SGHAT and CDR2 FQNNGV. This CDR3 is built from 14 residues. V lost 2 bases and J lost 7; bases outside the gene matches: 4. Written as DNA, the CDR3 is TGTGCCAGCAGCTTATCAGCGGGGGCGAATGAGCAGTTCTTC. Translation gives CASSLSAGANEQFF.

CDR3 in amino acids: CASSLRQTSNQPQHF. Here the CDR3 DNA reads TGTGCCAGCAGCTTAAGACAAACTAGCAATCAGCCCCAGCATTTT. The genes are TRBV7-2 and TRBJ1-5; D gene unclear. V was pared by 2 bases and J by 0 bases, with 8 bases between. This CDR3 contains 15 residues. Germline values: CDR1 SGHTA, CDR2 FQGNSA.